The 15 T cell receptor beta chains in this list originate from one sample, sequenced in a study of blood T cells in healthy people across ages. Using a J-beta primer mix together with a sample-barcoded 5' primer, a second PCR was run for roughly 6 to 11 cycles. Each CDR3 protein is one row after TCRdb ran MiXCR on the 5' RACE reads. The top ten hold roughly 30% of the sample, which has about 680,000 distinct CDR3 sequences, approximately 50% seen once. The sequencing input was blood. The receptor set was obtained from a woman in her sixties in good health.

This clonotype appeared a few times. This sequence joins TRBV4-3 and TRBJ2-7; the D is unclear. The CDR3 is 15 amino acids. The V end was cut by 0 bases, the J end by 6 bases, with 15 bases between. Germline V gives CDR1 LGHNA, CDR2 YSLEER. This chain's CDR3 is CASSQELDRRVEQYF. The CDR3 nucleotides read TGCGCCAGCAGCCAAGAGTTGGACCGTAGAGTCGAGCAGTACTTC.

On this clonotype: A read error may account for a junction end that differs from germline. The chain has TRBV29-1 and TRBJ2-3; tentatively, D is TRBD2 (6 bases). This CDR3 has 12 amino acids. The germline V gene has CDR1 SQVTM and CDR2 ANQGSEA. DNA of the CDR3: TGCGGCGTGATTAGCGGTACAGATACGCAGTATTTT. Protein product: CGVISGTDTQYF.

This clonotype was observed many times. This rearrangement joins TRBV5-6 to TRBJ2-5; TRBD2 matches 7 bases. The germline V gene has CDR1 SGHDT and CDR2 YYEEEE. V was pared by 2 bases and J by 5 bases, with 12 bases of the junction left unmatched. The CDR3 extends over 16 amino acids. In DNA, the CDR3 is TGTGCCAGCAGCTTCGGGGGGTTAGGCCGTTGGGAGACCCAGTACTTC. Its protein is CASSFGGLGRWETQYF.

This chain connects TRBV4-1 to TRBJ2-5; possibly TRBD2 for D (5 bases). The DNA end lines up better with TRBJ2-7; the J call may be wrong. The CDR3 runs 14 residues. Per germline, CDR1 MGHRA and CDR2 YSYEKL. CDR3 sequence reads: CASSQGSEGDEQYF. CDR3 sequence (DNA): TGCGCCAGCAGCCAAGGCAGTGAGGGAGACGAGCAGTACTTC.

This clonotype appeared a few times. The chain combines TRBV15 with TRBJ1-1, with no clear D. The CDR3 has 12 amino acids. Germline V gene sequence: CDR1 LNHNV, CDR2 YYDKDF (reference sequence). Trimming pared 4 bases from V and 7 bases from J, leaving 10 bases between. The DNA of the CDR3 is TGTGCCACCAGCACGGCAATTAATGAAGCTTTCTTT. This codes for CATSTAINEAFF.

This chain joins TRBV10-3 and TRBJ2-3; D possibly corresponds to TRBD1 (6 bases). Germline CDR1 is ENHRY and CDR2 is SYGVKD. This CDR3 region has 15 residues. Deletions cut 4 bases from V and 2 bases from J, with 13 bases between. CDR3 bases: TGTGCCATCAGTGGTCACAGGGTGGTCACAGATACGCAGTATTTT. This codes for CAISGHRVVTDTQYF.

This clonotype was counted between two and nine times. Its ends do not fully match the called genes, so a read error is possible. The V and J genes are TRBV7-7 and TRBJ2-5, with 8 positions matching TRBD1. CDR1 and CDR2 (germline): SSHAT, FNYEAQ (reference sequence). The CDR3 has 13 residues. CDR3 loop: CASSSYRGETQYF. DNA for the CDR3: TGTGCTAGCAGCTCCTACAGGGGGGAGACCCAGTACTTC.

V usage is TRBV20-1 and J usage is TRBJ1-6; a weak D match, TRBD1 (6 bases). CDR3 length: 13 amino acids. Germline CDR1 and CDR2: DFQATT and SNEGSKA (reference sequence). V was cut by 6 bases and J by 10 bases, with 16 bases left in between. The CDR3 DNA follows: TGCAGTGCCCGGACGGGGGGCGAATCACCCCTCCACTTT. Translating it yields CSARTGGESPLHF.

The chain combines TRBV5-1 with TRBJ2-3; TRBD1 matches at 8 bases. This CDR3 spans 14 amino acids. V shed 8 bases and J 5 bases; nucleotides not matched to a gene: 10. Per germline, CDR1 SGHRS and CDR2 YFSETQ. The CDR3 sequence is CASMTGETVDTQYF. The CDR3, as DNA: TGCGCCAGTATGACAGGGGAGACAGTAGATACGCAGTATTTT. The variable domain in full, with the rest retrieved from reference TRBV5-1 and TRBJ2-3, is KAGVTQTPRYLIKTRGQQVTLSCSPISGHRSVSWYQQTPGQGLQFLFEYFSETQRNKGNFPGRFSGRQFSNSRSEMNVSTLELGDSALYLCASMTGETVDTQYFGPGTRLTVL.

A remark on this clonotype: One end of the junction fails to match germline, which may point to a read error. This chain links TRBV4-2 with TRBJ2-2, with D unresolved. This CDR3 is 14 amino acids long. Germline V gene data show CDR1 as LGHNA and CDR2 as YNFKEQ. Here the CDR3 reads CTSSQDLEAGELFF. CDR3 nucleotide sequence: TGTACCAGCAGCCAAGATCTAGAGGCCGGGGAGCTGTTTTTT.

The genes are TRBV20-1 and TRBJ2-5; possible D gene TRBD1, 6 bases. Trimming left V 1 base short and J 2 bases short, with 11 bases between. Germline V gene lookup returns CDR1 DFQATT and CDR2 SNEGSKA (reference sequence). The CDR3 spans 14 residues. Written as DNA, the CDR3 is TGCAGTGCTAGAGTTCAGGGGTTACAAGAGACCCAGTACTTC. It yields the protein CSARVQGLQETQYF.

V gene TRBV24-1 combines with J gene TRBJ2-7, with 8 bases matching TRBD1. The CDR3 covers 12 residues. Per the germline V gene, CDR1 is KGHDR and CDR2 is SFDVKD. The V segment lost 9 bases and the J segment 3 bases; nucleotides outside the gene matches: 3. The CDR3 spells CATAGQGYEQYF. In DNA form, the CDR3 reads TGTGCCACCGCTGGACAGGGCTACGAGCAGTACTTC.

A few counts support this clonotype. This may be a read error, as it is one base from a much larger clone. V usage is TRBV4-3 and J usage is TRBJ1-2; D is unresolved. This CDR3 spans 14 amino acids. The germline gives CDR1 LGHNA, CDR2 YSLEER. The CDR3 DNA is TGCGCCAACAGCCAAGGGATCTTCCTAGGGGGCTACACCTTC. This gives the protein CANSQGIFLGGYTF.

This clonotype showed up just once. The junction departs from the called germline gene at one end, perhaps through a read error. The chain links TRBV4-3 to TRBJ2-1; 9 bases agree with TRBD2. Germline lookup yields CDR1 LGHNA and CDR2 YSLEER. CDR3 size: 16 residues. CDR3 bases: TGCACCAGCAGCCAAGAAGGGACTAGCCCAGACAATGAGCAGTTCTTC. It codes for CTSSQEGTSPDNEQFF.

Here the CDR3 reads CASTPGSGRSYEQYF. For the CDR3, the DNA is TGTGCCAGCACCCCGGGTAGCGGTCGTTCCTACGAGCAGTACTTC. The chain uses TRBV6-1 and TRBJ2-7; possibly TRBD2 for D (6 bases). The CDR3 sequence is 15 residues long. Germline V gene sequence: CDR1 MNHNS, CDR2 SASEGT. Trimming cost V 7 bases and J 1 base, with 17 bases left between them.